Listed below are T cell receptor beta chains from one sample, sequenced in a study of beta chain features in type 1 diabetes. Here immunoSEQ multiplex PCR was the method, and the copy in TCRdb shows in-frame clones only, minus some. Of more than 300,000 clones listed, 10% to 15% are singletons. The sample consisted of naive CD4+ T cells from blood. The receptors come from a man in his late teens or twenties in good health. Each CDR3 is given with its conserved first and last residue. D genes are given only for firm matches. A clone size is listed for some rows: how often the clone was seen (once, few, many), or a class if it is expanded.

D: .
V: TRBV30
J: TRBJ1-1
size: .
DNA: TGTGCCCGAGACCATAGACAGAACACTGAAGCTTTCTTT
CDR3: CARDHRQNTEAFF

D: TRBD2
V: TRBV4-3
J: TRBJ2-7
size: few
DNA: TGCGCCAGCAGCGCGAGACTAGCGGGAGTCGAGCAGTACTTC
CDR3: CASSARLAGVEQYF

D: .
V: TRBV29-1
J: TRBJ2-1
size: few
DNA: TGCAGCGTTGAAAGGATACTAGTCCGGGATGAGCAGTTCTTC
CDR3: CSVERILVRDEQFF

D: .
V: TRBV30
J: TRBJ1-2
size: few
DNA: TGTGCCTGGAGTGTACTGACCAGGGCTGGCTACACCTTC
CDR3: CAWSVLTRAGYTF

D: TRBD1
V: TRBV29-1
J: TRBJ2-7
size: few
DNA: TGCAGCGTGATGGACAGGGCGGCCAGCGAGCAGTACTTC
CDR3: CSVMDRAASEQYF

D: .
V: TRBV7-3
J: TRBJ1-6
size: few
DNA: TGTGCCAGCAGCTTAATGCCGCGGCAGTCACCCCTCCACTTT
CDR3: CASSLMPRQSPLHF

D: TRBD2
V: TRBV9
J: TRBJ2-1
size: .
DNA: TGTGCCAGCAGCGTAGGAGGACTAGTCATGGAGCAGTTCTTC
CDR3: CASSVGGLVMEQFF

D: TRBD2
V: TRBV5-1
J: TRBJ2-5
size: few
DNA: TGCGCCAGCAGCTTGGCCCTGGGGGAGGGGAATACCCAGTACTTC
CDR3: CASSLALGEGNTQYF

D: .
V: TRBV30
J: TRBJ1-5
size: .
DNA: TGTGCCGTAGAGCGTGGGAGCAATCAGCCCCAGCATTTT
CDR3: CAVERGSNQPQHF

D: TRBD1
V: TRBV4-1
J: TRBJ2-1
size: .
DNA: TGCGCCAGCAGCCATGGGACAGGGAGGGGCTCCTACAATGAGCAGTTCTTC
CDR3: CASSHGTGRGSYNEQFF

D: .
V: TRBV4-2
J: TRBJ1-6
size: .
DNA: TGTGCCAGCAGCCAAGTCTCCGCCAGCGATAATTCACCCCTCCACTTT
CDR3: CASSQVSASDNSPLHF

D: .
V: TRBV28
J: TRBJ2-4
size: .
DNA: TGTGCCAGCAGTTCCCCGTGGGGCGCAAAAAACATTCAGTACTTC
CDR3: CASSSPWGAKNIQYF

D: .
V: TRBV30
J: TRBJ1-4
size: .
DNA: TGTGCCTGGAGGCAGGGCTGGAATGAAAAACTGTTTTTT
CDR3: CAWRQGWNEKLFF

D: .
V: TRBV18
J: TRBJ1-1
size: once
DNA: TGTGCCAGCTCACCCGAGGCAAAAACTGAAGCTTTCTTT
CDR3: CASSPEAKTEAFF

D: TRBD2
V: TRBV5-4
J: TRBJ2-5
size: .
DNA: TGTGCCAGCAGCTTGGTCCGGGTTAGCGGGGGAACCGGGGAGACCCAGTACTTC
CDR3: CASSLVRVSGGTGETQYF

D: .
V: TRBV5-6
J: TRBJ2-7
size: .
DNA: TGTGCCAGCAGCTTGGTGAGCTACGAGCAGTACTTC
CDR3: CASSLVSYEQYF

D: .
V: TRBV6-6
J: TRBJ2-5
size: few
DNA: TGTGCCAGCAGCGACCCCCGAGGGGGAGAGACCCAGTACTTC
CDR3: CASSDPRGGETQYF

D: TRBD1
V: TRBV30
J: TRBJ1-1
size: few
DNA: TGTGCCTGGAGTCCGACAGGGGGTAAAGCTTTCTTT
CDR3: CAWSPTGGKAFF

D: TRBD1
V: TRBV5-1
J: TRBJ2-1
size: few
DNA: TGCGCCAGCAGCTTGGGGACAGGGGGCAATGAGCAGTTCTTC
CDR3: CASSLGTGGNEQFF

D: TRBD2
V: TRBV6-5
J: TRBJ2-4
size: few
DNA: TGTGCCAGCAGTTACTCGGCTAGCGGGGCCAAAAACATTCAGTACTTC
CDR3: CASSYSASGAKNIQYF

D: .
V: TRBV18
J: TRBJ1-2
size: few
DNA: TGTGCCAGCTCACCAGACAGAGAGCACTATGGCTACACCTTC
CDR3: CASSPDREHYGYTF

D: TRBD2
V: TRBV29-1
J: TRBJ2-3
size: few
DNA: TGCAGCGTTGACATTTTGGCGGGAGGGCTAGCAGATACGCAGTATTTT
CDR3: CSVDILAGGLADTQYF

D: .
V: TRBV5-4
J: TRBJ1-1
size: .
DNA: TGCGGTAGTGGGGGCCTCGGGGCTGAAGCTTTCTTT
CDR3: CGSGGLGAEAFF

D: TRBD1
V: TRBV5-1
J: TRBJ1-6
size: few
DNA: TGCGCCAGCAGTCCGGGACAGGCTAATTCACCCCTCCACTTT
CDR3: CASSPGQANSPLHF

D: .
V: TRBV19
J: TRBJ2-1
size: .
DNA: TGTGCCAGTAGTATAGGTCCAGGAAACAATGAGCAGTTCTTC
CDR3: CASSIGPGNNEQFF

D: TRBD1
V: TRBV7-3
J: TRBJ1-1
size: .
DNA: TGTGCCAGCAGCCCCCGGGACAGAAACACTGAAGCTTTCTTT
CDR3: CASSPRDRNTEAFF

D: TRBD2
V: TRBV7-9
J: TRBJ2-7
size: .
DNA: TGTGCCAGCAGCGCGCTGGGCGGGAGGGCCCACGAGCAGTACTTC
CDR3: CASSALGGRAHEQYF

D: TRBD1
V: TRBV7-9
J: TRBJ2-7
size: .
DNA: TGTGCCAGCAGCGAGAAGAGACAGGGGGCGAGCCCCGAGCAGTACTTC
CDR3: CASSEKRQGASPEQYF

D: .
V: TRBV28
J: TRBJ2-6
size: .
DNA: TGTGCCAGCGTCCGGGGTTCTGGGGCCAACGTCCTGACTTTC
CDR3: CASVRGSGANVLTF

D: .
V: TRBV7-3
J: TRBJ2-1
size: .
DNA: TGTGCCAGCAGCTTAGACAGCTGGAATGAGCAGTTCTTC
CDR3: CASSLDSWNEQFF

D: TRBD2
V: TRBV5-4
J: TRBJ2-5
size: .
DNA: TGTGCCAGCAGCACACTAGCGTCTGGGGAGACCCAGTACTTC
CDR3: CASSTLASGETQYF

D: .
V: TRBV18
J: TRBJ2-7
size: .
DNA: TGTGCCAGCTCACACGAGGAAGGTTACGAGCAGTACTTC
CDR3: CASSHEEGYEQYF

D: TRBD2
V: TRBV6-5
J: TRBJ2-1
size: few
DNA: TGTGCCAGCAGTTACGATAGCGGGAGATATGAGCAGTTCTTC
CDR3: CASSYDSGRYEQFF

D: .
V: TRBV7-9
J: TRBJ2-7
size: .
DNA: TGTGCCAGCAGCTTAGGAGGGATATACGAGCAGTACTTC
CDR3: CASSLGGIYEQYF

D: .
V: TRBV7-3
J: TRBJ2-1
size: .
DNA: TGTGCCAGCAGCTTAAGTTGGACAGCAGACAATGAGCAGTTCTTC
CDR3: CASSLSWTADNEQFF

D: TRBD2
V: TRBV11-2
J: TRBJ2-7
size: few
DNA: TGTGCCAGCAGCTTAGTGGTTCCCTCGGGACTAGCGACCTACGAGCAGTACTTC
CDR3: CASSLVVPSGLATYEQYF

D: .
V: TRBV27
J: TRBJ2-1
size: .
DNA: TGTGCCTCCGGACGGGATTACAATGAGCAGTTCTTC
CDR3: CASGRDYNEQFF

D: .
V: TRBV2
J: TRBJ2-1
size: few
DNA: TGTGCCAGCAGTGAAATCCCAGGGTATGGTGAGCAGTTCTTC
CDR3: CASSEIPGYGEQFF

D: .
V: TRBV6-6
J: TRBJ2-6
size: .
DNA: TGTGCCAGCAGTGCGGGACAGCTCTCTGGGGCCAACGTCCTGACTTTC
CDR3: CASSAGQLSGANVLTF

D: TRBD1
V: TRBV6-5
J: TRBJ2-1
size: few
DNA: TGTGCCAGCAGTCGATGGACAGGGGAATTATGGGAGCAGTTCTTC
CDR3: CASSRWTGELWEQFF

D: .
V: TRBV7-6
J: TRBJ1-2
size: .
DNA: TGTGCCAGCAGCTTAGCGCCGGGTTACGGCTACACCTTC
CDR3: CASSLAPGYGYTF

D: TRBD1
V: TRBV18
J: TRBJ2-7
size: .
DNA: TGTGCCAGCTCACCGAGACAGGGCCTCAACGACGAGCAGTACTTC
CDR3: CASSPRQGLNDEQYF

D: .
V: TRBV28
J: TRBJ2-1
size: few
DNA: TGTGCCAGCAAAGAGGCCAACAATGAGCAGTTCTTC
CDR3: CASKEANNEQFF